A selection of T cell receptor beta chains follows, all from one sample in a study of T cells in Graves' hyperthyroidism and ophthalmopathy. TCRdb re-called the multiplex PCR reads with MiXCR, one entry per CDR3 protein. Of fewer than 110,000 distinct CDR3 sequences detected, about half appear once; the ten largest clones hold roughly 24%. What was sequenced was blood. These receptor sequences come from a man in his forties or fifties with Graves' hyperthyroidism. The CDR3 runs from the conserved cysteine through the conserved F or W. A D gene is named only where the DNA matches it firmly. Rows may omit the clone size; those that give it use once, few, many or a size class.

clone_size: -; d_call: TRBD2; v_call: TRBV15; j_call: TRBJ2-7; cdr3_aa: CATSRGTSGGEQYF; cdr3_nt: TGTGCCACCAGCAGAGGGACTAGCGGGGGGGAGCAGTACTTC
clone_size: -; d_call: -; v_call: TRBV19; j_call: TRBJ1-1; cdr3_aa: CASRWGGEAFF; cdr3_nt: TGTGCCAGTAGATGGGGGGGGGAAGCTTTCTTT
clone_size: many; d_call: TRBD2; v_call: TRBV5-1; j_call: TRBJ2-2; cdr3_aa: CASSLEVLAVNTGELFF; cdr3_nt: TGCGCCAGCAGCTTGGAAGTCCTAGCGGTAAACACCGGGGAGCTGTTTTTT
clone_size: -; d_call: -; v_call: TRBV6-1; j_call: TRBJ2-1; cdr3_aa: CASSSDFLSSYNEQFF; cdr3_nt: TGTGCCAGCAGTTCGGACTTTTTGAGCTCCTACAATGAGCAGTTCTTC
clone_size: many; d_call: -; v_call: TRBV29-1; j_call: TRBJ2-7; cdr3_aa: CSVVKGGPSEQYF; cdr3_nt: TGCAGCGTTGTTAAGGGAGGTCCTTCCGAGCAGTACTTC
clone_size: -; d_call: -; v_call: TRBV7-2; j_call: TRBJ2-3; cdr3_aa: CASTQGQGGTDTHYF; cdr3_nt: TGTGCCAGCACCCAGGGGCAGGGAGGCACAGATACGCACTATTTT
clone_size: -; d_call: TRBD2; v_call: TRBV10-2; j_call: TRBJ2-5; cdr3_aa: CASGLAGQETQYF; cdr3_nt: TGCGCCAGCGGACTAGCGGGGCAAGAGACCCAGTACTTC
clone_size: many; d_call: TRBD2; v_call: TRBV20-1; j_call: TRBJ2-1; cdr3_aa: CSARALAGASSYNEQFF; cdr3_nt: TGCAGTGCTAGAGCCCTAGCGGGAGCGAGCTCCTACAATGAGCAGTTCTTC
clone_size: -; d_call: -; v_call: TRBV19; j_call: TRBJ1-2; cdr3_aa: CASSIRLGGYGYTF; cdr3_nt: TGTGCCAGTAGTATTAGACTGGGCGGCTATGGCTACACCTTC
clone_size: -; d_call: -; v_call: TRBV7-9; j_call: TRBJ1-1; cdr3_aa: CASGTGSEAFF; cdr3_nt: TGTGCCAGCGGCACAGGGTCTGAAGCTTTCTTT
clone_size: once; d_call: -; v_call: TRBV11-3; j_call: TRBJ1-5; cdr3_aa: CASSLMASGGRGTQHF; cdr3_nt: TGTGCCAGCAGCTTAATGGCTAGCGGGGGCCGGGGGACCCAGCATTTT
clone_size: many; d_call: TRBD1; v_call: TRBV9; j_call: TRBJ1-3; cdr3_aa: CASSVAPQGATGNTIYF; cdr3_nt: TGTGCCAGCAGCGTAGCTCCCCAGGGGGCAACTGGAAACACCATATATTTT
clone_size: once; d_call: TRBD1; v_call: TRBV20-1; j_call: TRBJ2-5; cdr3_aa: CSAAPGVRGQPQYF; cdr3_nt: TGCAGTGCTGCCCCGGGGGTCAGGGGGCAGCCCCAGTACTTC
clone_size: once; d_call: -; v_call: TRBV6-2/TRBV6-3; j_call: TRBJ2-1; cdr3_aa: CVSCLTDYNEQFF; cdr3_nt: TGTGTCAGCTGTTTGACTGATTACAATGAGCAGTTCTTC
clone_size: -; d_call: -; v_call: TRBV20-1; j_call: TRBJ2-5; cdr3_aa: CSASHPGAAGETQYF; cdr3_nt: TGCAGTGCTAGTCACCCCGGGGCGGCAGGAGAGACCCAGTACTTC
clone_size: once; d_call: TRBD1; v_call: TRBV29-1; j_call: TRBJ1-1; cdr3_aa: CSHDRGNTEAFF; cdr3_nt: TGCAGCCATGACAGGGGGAACACTGAAGCTTTCTTT
clone_size: -; d_call: TRBD1; v_call: TRBV12-3/TRBV12-4; j_call: TRBJ1-2; cdr3_aa: CASSLTGTGDSYGYTF; cdr3_nt: TGTGCCAGCAGCCTAACCGGGACAGGGGACTCCTATGGCTACACCTTC
clone_size: -; d_call: -; v_call: TRBV4-1; j_call: TRBJ2-5; cdr3_aa: CAGSQDPAGRTQYF; cdr3_nt: TGCGCCGGCAGCCAAGACCCCGCCGGCCGGACCCAGTACTTC
clone_size: many; d_call: -; v_call: TRBV6-5; j_call: TRBJ1-2; cdr3_aa: CASTPTAGQNGYTF; cdr3_nt: TGTGCCAGTACCCCGACGGCGGGTCAAAATGGCTACACCTTC
clone_size: many; d_call: -; v_call: TRBV2; j_call: TRBJ2-5; cdr3_aa: CASRRTTGAQETQYF; cdr3_nt: TGTGCCAGCAGGAGAACGACGGGGGCCCAAGAGACCCAGTACTTC
clone_size: few; d_call: -; v_call: TRBV7-3; j_call: TRBJ1-3; cdr3_aa: CASSLSPGVTNTGEITGNTIYF; cdr3_nt: TGTGCCAGCAGCTTAAGCCCTGGGGTCACGAACACCGGGGAGATCACTGGAAACACCATATATTTT
clone_size: many; d_call: -; v_call: TRBV20-1; j_call: TRBJ2-2; cdr3_aa: CSARDPYTGELFF; cdr3_nt: TGCAGTGCTAGAGATCCGTACACCGGGGAGCTGTTTTTT
clone_size: few; d_call: TRBD1; v_call: TRBV28; j_call: TRBJ1-3; cdr3_aa: CASSDREYGNTIYF; cdr3_nt: TGTGCCAGCAGTGACAGGGAATACGGAAACACCATATATTTT
clone_size: few; d_call: -; v_call: TRBV2; j_call: TRBJ1-3; cdr3_aa: CASRRVTFPIYF; cdr3_nt: TGTGCCAGCAGGAGGGTCACATTTCCCATATATTTT
clone_size: -; d_call: TRBD1; v_call: TRBV24-1; j_call: TRBJ1-5; cdr3_aa: CATSDRQGSSNQPLHF; cdr3_nt: TGTGCCACCAGTGACCGACAGGGTTCAAGCAATCAGCCCCTGCATTTT
clone_size: many; d_call: TRBD2; v_call: TRBV24-1; j_call: TRBJ2-1; cdr3_aa: CATSDRLGGYNEQFF; cdr3_nt: TGTGCCACCAGTGATCGGTTGGGGGGGTACAATGAGCAGTTCTTC
clone_size: many; d_call: TRBD1; v_call: TRBV7-9; j_call: TRBJ2-7; cdr3_aa: CASSYQTGTGGYEQYF; cdr3_nt: TGTGCCAGCAGCTACCAGACCGGGACAGGGGGGTACGAGCAGTACTTC
clone_size: few; d_call: -; v_call: TRBV7-8; j_call: TRBJ2-1; cdr3_aa: CAGSLGGEQFF; cdr3_nt: TGTGCCGGCAGCTTAGGGGGAGAGCAGTTCTTC
clone_size: many; d_call: -; v_call: TRBV5-1; j_call: TRBJ1-1; cdr3_aa: CASSLSNPGNTEAFF; cdr3_nt: TGCGCCAGCAGCTTGAGTAATCCAGGGAACACTGAAGCTTTCTTT
clone_size: many; d_call: TRBD1; v_call: TRBV7-6; j_call: TRBJ1-2; cdr3_aa: CASSPRQGNGYTF; cdr3_nt: TGTGCCAGCAGCCCTCGACAGGGGAATGGCTACACCTTC
clone_size: many; d_call: -; v_call: TRBV7-8; j_call: TRBJ2-7; cdr3_aa: CASSLEVSGGGNF; cdr3_nt: TGTGCCAGCAGCTTAGAGGTCTCAGGAGGGGGAAACTTC
clone_size: -; d_call: -; v_call: TRBV7-2; j_call: TRBJ1-5; cdr3_aa: CASSFYICSAGPGQGIYQPQHF; cdr3_nt: -
clone_size: -; d_call: -; v_call: TRBV20-1; j_call: TRBJ2-7; cdr3_aa: CSARGVSVWNTYEQYF; cdr3_nt: TGCAGTGCAAGGGGGGTTAGCGTGTGGAACACCTACGAGCAGTACTTC
clone_size: many; d_call: -; v_call: TRBV6-1; j_call: TRBJ2-7; cdr3_aa: CASSLRDTSSYEQYF; cdr3_nt: TGTGCCAGCAGCCTTCGGGACACGAGCTCCTACGAGCAGTACTTC
clone_size: once; d_call: -; v_call: TRBV7-9; j_call: TRBJ2-7; cdr3_aa: CASSPSAGSSYEQYF; cdr3_nt: TGTGCCAGCTCACCATCCGCAGGAAGCTCCTACGAGCAGTACTTC
clone_size: many; d_call: -; v_call: TRBV13; j_call: TRBJ2-7; cdr3_aa: CASSPPGIGEQYF; cdr3_nt: TGTGCCAGCAGCCCCCCCGGGATTGGCGAGCAGTACTTC
clone_size: -; d_call: -; v_call: TRBV9; j_call: TRBJ2-5; cdr3_aa: CASSVGGGPGETQYF; cdr3_nt: TGTGCCAGCAGCGTAGGTGGGGGGCCAGGGGAGACCCAGTACTTC
clone_size: many; d_call: -; v_call: TRBV20-1; j_call: TRBJ1-2; cdr3_aa: CSARVPGTGYGYTF; cdr3_nt: TGCAGTGCTAGAGTTCCGGGGACCGGGTATGGCTACACCTTC
clone_size: -; d_call: -; v_call: TRBV15; j_call: TRBJ2-6; cdr3_aa: CATSTSSPTF; cdr3_nt: TGTGCCACCAGCACCTCCTCCCCGACTTTC
clone_size: many; d_call: -; v_call: TRBV6-5; j_call: TRBJ2-3; cdr3_aa: CASSYKDYTDTQYF; cdr3_nt: TGTGCCAGCAGTTACAAGGACTACACAGATACGCAGTATTTT
clone_size: once; d_call: -; v_call: TRBV4-2; j_call: TRBJ1-2; cdr3_aa: CVSSQDISYGYTF; cdr3_nt: TGTGTCAGCAGCCAAGATATAAGCTATGGCTACACCTTC
clone_size: many; d_call: -; v_call: TRBV2; j_call: TRBJ1-5; cdr3_aa: CASTSSGGGVRQPQHF; cdr3_nt: TGTGCCAGCACATCCTCGGGCGGGGGCGTACGCCAGCCCCAGCATTTT
clone_size: many; d_call: TRBD1; v_call: TRBV5-8; j_call: TRBJ2-3; cdr3_aa: CASGDRAFDTQYF; cdr3_nt: TGTGCCAGCGGAGACAGGGCGTTCGATACGCAGTATTTT
clone_size: few; d_call: -; v_call: TRBV24-1; j_call: TRBJ1-2; cdr3_aa: CATSANYGYTF; cdr3_nt: TGTGCCACCAGTGCTAACTATGGCTACACCTTC
clone_size: -; d_call: TRBD2; v_call: TRBV20-1; j_call: TRBJ2-7; cdr3_aa: CSARGVSGGPPYEQYF; cdr3_nt: TGCAGTGCTAGGGGGGTTAGCGGGGGGCCTCCCTACGAGCAGTACTTC
clone_size: many; d_call: TRBD1; v_call: TRBV10-2; j_call: TRBJ2-7; cdr3_aa: CASSGGQGRDEQYF; cdr3_nt: TGCGCCAGCAGTGGGGGACAGGGGAGAGACGAGCAGTACTTC
clone_size: many; d_call: TRBD1; v_call: TRBV5-6; j_call: TRBJ2-7; cdr3_aa: CASSLGTGKGYEQYF; cdr3_nt: TGTGCCAGCAGCTTGGGGACAGGGAAAGGCTACGAGCAGTACTTC
clone_size: many; d_call: -; v_call: TRBV5-1; j_call: TRBJ1-1; cdr3_aa: CASSLGDSSTEAFF; cdr3_nt: TGCGCCAGCAGCTTGGGAGATTCGAGCACTGAAGCTTTCTTT
clone_size: many; d_call: -; v_call: TRBV2; j_call: TRBJ1-5; cdr3_aa: CASSSDRSQPQHF; cdr3_nt: TGTGCCAGCAGCTCAGACAGGAGTCAGCCCCAGCATTTT
clone_size: -; d_call: TRBD2; v_call: TRBV9; j_call: TRBJ2-7; cdr3_aa: CASSVGAGGTYEQYF; cdr3_nt: TGTGCCAGCAGCGTGGGAGCGGGAGGCACCTACGAGCAGTACTTC